What follows are 19 T cell receptor beta chains derived from one specimen sequenced in a study of T cell repertoires in ileal Crohn's disease. This table comes from immunoSEQ multiplex PCR, and its TCRdb copy is limited to in-frame clones, with some not included. This table holds some 30,000 clones, about 81% found once. The sequencing input was ileal tissue. Receptors originate from an adult with Crohn's disease.

The chain has TRBV7-9 and TRBJ2-7, with TRBD1 as a possible D gene (5 bases). The CDR3 totals 11 residues. V was trimmed by 11 bases and J by 4 bases, leaving 12 bases between them. The germline gives CDR1 SEHNR, CDR2 FQNEAQ (reference sequence). CDR3 region: CAGQGAYEQYF. CDR3 coding DNA: TGTGCCGGCCAGGGCGCATACGAGCAGTACTTC.

The J gene is TRBJ2-4, the V gene TRBV7-2, with D uncertain. The CDR3 sequence is 13 residues long. V was shortened by 1 base and J by 5 bases, with 6 bases between the two germline ends. Germline assignment: CDR1 SGHTA and CDR2 FQGNSA. DNA for the CDR3: TGTGCCAGCAGCTTAGTTAGCCAAAACATTCAGTACTTC. As protein: CASSLVSQNIQYF.

The gene calls are TRBV19 and TRBJ1-6; no clear D gene. V lost 3 bases, J lost 1 base, and 7 bases lay in between. CDR3 size: 15 residues. Germline CDR1 LNHDA, CDR2 SQIVND (reference sequence). The CDR3 loop is CASSIFQSYNSPLHF. For the CDR3, the DNA is TGTGCCAGTAGTATCTTCCAGTCCTATAATTCACCCCTCCACTTT.

The chain combines TRBV10-1 with TRBJ2-7, with 7 positions matching TRBD2. V shed 3 bases and J 6 bases; nucleotides not matched to a gene: 8. CDR1 and CDR2 from the germline V gene are WNHNN and SYGVQD (reference sequence). The CDR3 contains 14 residues. The CDR3 sequence: CASSEGHGEGEQYF. CDR3 in DNA: TGCGCCAGCAGTGAAGGTCACGGGGAGGGCGAGCAGTACTTC.

The chain has TRBV7-8 and TRBJ2-7; no clear D. This CDR3 contains 13 residues. V was clipped by 4 bases and J by 5 bases, with 12 bases between them. Germline assignment: CDR1 SGHVS and CDR2 FQNEAQ. CDR3 DNA sequence: TGTGCCAGCAGCTCAACACGGAGTAACGAGCAGTACTTC. This gives the protein CASSSTRSNEQYF.

V usage is TRBV29-1 and J usage is TRBJ1-1, with 9 bases aligning to TRBD1. The germline gives CDR1 SQVTM, CDR2 ANQGSEA. J gave up 1 base and V 6 bases, and 3 bases lay outside the gene matches. The CDR3 extends over 13 amino acids. In nucleotides, the CDR3 is TGCAGCGTCCACAGGGGGCGGAACACTGAAGCTTTCTTT. Translated, it gives CSVHRGRNTEAFF.

V gene TRBV5-1 combines with J gene TRBJ2-2, with D maybe TRBD1 (6 bases). CDR3 length equals 15 residues. Germline CDR1 SGHRS, CDR2 YFSETQ. Between the trimmed V and J ends, which lost 2 bases and 2 bases, there was a span of 10 bases. This CDR3 reads CASSLGTINTGELFF. Written as DNA, the CDR3 is TGCGCCAGCAGCTTAGGGACAATTAACACCGGGGAGCTGTTTTTT.

In its sample, this clone was seen a few times. The CDR3 nucleotides read TGTGCCAGCAGTTACTCGGTACTAGCGGGGGGCCGCGAGCAGTACTTC. Translated, it gives CASSYSVLAGGREQYF. The rearrangement uses TRBV6-5 and TRBJ2-7; the match to TRBD2 covers 12 bases. V lost 0 bases and J lost 6; bases outside the gene matches: 6. CDR1 is MNHEY and CDR2 is SVGAGI in the germline V gene. This CDR3 comprises 16 residues.

This chain uses TRBV4-2 with TRBJ2-7; 8 nucleotides line up with TRBD1. The CDR3 is 14 amino acids. The V and J ends lost 5 bases and 6 bases, in that order; junction bases with no gene match: 9. Germline V CDR1 and CDR2: LGHNA, YNFKEQ. DNA of the CDR3: TGTGCCAGCAGCGCGATGACAGGGGACGGCGAGCAGTACTTC. This gives the protein CASSAMTGDGEQYF.

The rearrangement uses TRBV5-1 and TRBJ1-2, with 8 bases fitting TRBD1. The CDR3 sequence is 14 residues long. CDR1 is SGHRS and CDR2 is YFSETQ in the germline V gene. V dropped 4 bases and J dropped 8; count of bases not matched to a gene: 10. In DNA form, the CDR3 reads TGCGCCAGCAGCGTGACAGGGGTGTTTGAGGGCTACACCTTC. It encodes CASSVTGVFEGYTF.

V gene TRBV7-8 combines with J gene TRBJ1-1; D is possibly TRBD1 (6 bases). The CDR3 totals 15 residues. The germline CDR1 and CDR2 sequences are SGHVS and FQNEAQ. V was cut by 5 bases and J by 7 bases, with 20 bases left in between. Written as DNA, the CDR3 is TGTGCCAGCAGCCGGGGGAGGGACTGGACAGATGAAGCTTTCTTT. Its protein product is CASSRGRDWTDEAFF.

The chain links TRBV4-1 to TRBJ2-7; TRBD1 agrees at 7 bases. The CDR3 runs 16 residues. Germline-derived CDR1 and CDR2 are MGHRA and YSYEKL. Trimming removed 0 bases from V and 6 bases from J; junction bases left unmatched: 11. The CDR3 loop reads CASSQEEDRAGGEQYF. Here the CDR3 DNA reads TGCGCCAGCAGCCAAGAGGAAGACAGGGCTGGTGGCGAGCAGTACTTC.

This clone came up once. The chain combines TRBV28 with TRBJ2-5, with D tentatively TRBD1 (5 bases). The CDR3 extends over 12 amino acids. The germline V gene has CDR1 MDHEN and CDR2 SYDVKM. Trimming took 4 bases from V and 11 from J, leaving 14 bases between them. CDR3 protein: CASSSTGDGQYF. In DNA form, the CDR3 reads TGTGCCAGCAGTTCCACAGGCGACGGGCAGTACTTC. The variable domain in full, completed from reference TRBV28 and TRBJ2-5, reads DVKVTQSSRYLVKRTGEKVFLECVQDMDHENMFWYRQDPGLGLRLIYFSYDVKMKEKGDIPEGYSVSREKKERFSLILESASTNQTSMYLCASSSTGDGQYFGPGTRLLVL.

This clone was seen once. The rearrangement joins TRBV4-3 to TRBJ2-3; a possible D gene is TRBD2 (6 bases). CDR1 is LGHNA, CDR2 YSLEER, per germline. The germline V and J ends were trimmed by 1 base and 1 base, with 15 bases remaining between them. This CDR3 is 17 amino acids long. The CDR3 is CASSQAPWASGTDTQYF. CDR3 nucleotides: TGCGCCAGCAGCCAAGCCCCCTGGGCTAGCGGCACAGATACGCAGTATTTT.

The gene calls are TRBV9 and TRBJ2-3; maybe TRBD1 (6 bases). Per germline, CDR1 SGDLS and CDR2 YYNGEE. This CDR3 comprises 14 residues. Trimming took off 4 bases at V and 0 bases at J, with 9 bases between the two ends. The CDR3 spells CASSRGISTDTQYF. Written as DNA, the CDR3 is TGTGCCAGCAGCAGGGGGATCAGCACAGATACGCAGTATTTT.

This clone was picked up a small number of times. As DNA, the CDR3 is TGCGCCAGCAGCCGCGCAGGAAACACTGAAGCTTTCTTT. The encoded protein is CASSRAGNTEAFF. The chain has TRBV4-3 and TRBJ1-1; D unresolved. The germline gives CDR1 LGHNA, CDR2 YSLEER. The CDR3 has 13 residues. Trimming took off 4 bases at V and 2 bases at J, with 8 bases between the two ends.

V and J are TRBV25-1 and TRBJ1-5, with a tentative D call TRBD1 (6 bases). Germline loops: CDR1 MGHDK, CDR2 SYGVNS. The length of the CDR3 is 13 residues. The germline V and J ends were trimmed by 4 bases and 5 bases, with 9 bases remaining between them. DNA of the CDR3: TGTGCCAGCAGTGGCCACAGGGATCAGCCCCAGCATTTT. Translated, it gives CASSGHRDQPQHF.

The CDR3 reads CASSARSRTGELFF. CDR3 bases: TGTGCCAGCAGTGCACGTTCGCGAACCGGGGAGCTGTTTTTT. The chain joins TRBV6-1 to TRBJ2-2; D is ambiguous. CDR1 and CDR2 from the germline V gene are MNHNS and SASEGT. Trimming took off 4 bases at V and 5 bases at J, with 11 bases between the two ends. The CDR3 sequence is 14 residues long.

V gene TRBV27 combines with J gene TRBJ1-2, with unresolved D. Germline V gives CDR1 MNHEY, CDR2 SMNVEV (reference sequence). The CDR3 length is 13 residues. Trimming cost V 5 bases and J 5 bases, with 12 bases left between them. In nucleotides, the CDR3 is TGTGCCAGCAGTACCCAAGCTCGGTATGGCTACACCTTC. This encodes CASSTQARYGYTF.